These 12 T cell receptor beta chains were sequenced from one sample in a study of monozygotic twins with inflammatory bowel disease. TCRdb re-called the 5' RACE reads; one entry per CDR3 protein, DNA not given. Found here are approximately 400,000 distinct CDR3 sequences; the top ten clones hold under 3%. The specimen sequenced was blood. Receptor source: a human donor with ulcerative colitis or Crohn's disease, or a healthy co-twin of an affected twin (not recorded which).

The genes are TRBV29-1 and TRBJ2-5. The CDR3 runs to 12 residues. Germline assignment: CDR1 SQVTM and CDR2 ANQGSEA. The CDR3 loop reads CSVVRTQETQYF.

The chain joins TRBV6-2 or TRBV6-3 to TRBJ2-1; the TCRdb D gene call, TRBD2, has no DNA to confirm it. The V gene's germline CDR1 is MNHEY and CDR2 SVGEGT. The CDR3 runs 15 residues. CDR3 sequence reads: CATRPGLGPYNEQFF.

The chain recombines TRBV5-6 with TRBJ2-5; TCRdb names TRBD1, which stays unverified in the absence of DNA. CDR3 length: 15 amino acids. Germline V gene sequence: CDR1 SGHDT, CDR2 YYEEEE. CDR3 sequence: CASNTRGGYQETQYF.

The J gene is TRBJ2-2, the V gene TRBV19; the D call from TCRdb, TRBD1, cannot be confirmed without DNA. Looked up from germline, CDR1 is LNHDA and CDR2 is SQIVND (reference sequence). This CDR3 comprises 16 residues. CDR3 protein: CASSMRNGGNTGELFF.

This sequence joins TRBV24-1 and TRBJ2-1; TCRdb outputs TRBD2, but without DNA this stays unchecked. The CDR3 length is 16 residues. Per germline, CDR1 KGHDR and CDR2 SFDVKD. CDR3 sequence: CATSVGSGSSYNEQFF.

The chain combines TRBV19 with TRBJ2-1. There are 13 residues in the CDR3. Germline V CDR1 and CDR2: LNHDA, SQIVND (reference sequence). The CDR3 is CASSYGKYNEQFF.

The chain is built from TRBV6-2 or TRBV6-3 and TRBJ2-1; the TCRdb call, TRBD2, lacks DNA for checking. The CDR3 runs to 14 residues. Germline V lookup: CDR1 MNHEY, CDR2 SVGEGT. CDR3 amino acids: CASRGQAGGYEQFF.

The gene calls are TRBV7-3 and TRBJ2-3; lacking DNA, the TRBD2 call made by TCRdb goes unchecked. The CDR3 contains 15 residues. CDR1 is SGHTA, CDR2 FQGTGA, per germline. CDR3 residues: CASSYSGASTDTQYF. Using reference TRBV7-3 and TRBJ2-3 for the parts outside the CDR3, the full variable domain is GAGVSQTPSNKVTEKGKYVELRCDPISGHTALYWYRQSLGQGPEFLIYFQGTGAADDSGLPNDRFFAVRPEGSVSTLKIQRTERGDSAVYLCASSYSGASTDTQYFGPGTRLTVL.

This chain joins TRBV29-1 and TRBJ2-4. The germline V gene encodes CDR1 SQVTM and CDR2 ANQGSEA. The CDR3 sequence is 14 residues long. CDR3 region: CSVKTRLAKNIQYF.

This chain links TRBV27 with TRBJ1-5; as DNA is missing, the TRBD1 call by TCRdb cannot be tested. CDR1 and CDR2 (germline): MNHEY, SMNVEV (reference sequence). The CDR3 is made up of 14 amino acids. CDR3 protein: CASSLSRAGQPQHF.

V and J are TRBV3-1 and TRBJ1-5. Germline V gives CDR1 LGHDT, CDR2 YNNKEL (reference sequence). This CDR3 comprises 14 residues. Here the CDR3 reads CASSHSGRNQPQHF.

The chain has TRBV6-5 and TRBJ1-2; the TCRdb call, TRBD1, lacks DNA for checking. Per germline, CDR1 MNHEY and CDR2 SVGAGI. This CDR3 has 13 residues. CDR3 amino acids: CASGRQAQYGYTF.